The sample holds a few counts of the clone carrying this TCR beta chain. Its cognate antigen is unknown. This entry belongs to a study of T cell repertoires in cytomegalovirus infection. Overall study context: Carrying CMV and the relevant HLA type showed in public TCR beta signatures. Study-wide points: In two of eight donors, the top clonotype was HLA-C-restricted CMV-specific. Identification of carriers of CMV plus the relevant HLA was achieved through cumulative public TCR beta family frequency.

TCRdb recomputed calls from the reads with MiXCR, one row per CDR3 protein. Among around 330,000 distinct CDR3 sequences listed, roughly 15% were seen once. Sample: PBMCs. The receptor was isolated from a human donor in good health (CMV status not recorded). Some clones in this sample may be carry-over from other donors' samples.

The CDR3 nucleotides are TGCAGTGCTAAAGGGGGTCCCTTGACTAACTATGGCTACACCTTC. Its protein is CSAKGGPLTNYGYTF. The rearrangement uses TRBV20-1 and TRBJ1-2, with D possibly TRBD1 on 6 matching bases. This CDR3 has 15 amino acids. V lost 4 bases, J lost 0 bases, and 15 bases lay in between. Germline loops: CDR1 DFQATT, CDR2 SNEGSKA (reference sequence).